This TCR beta chain was obtained from a study of shared clonotypes between healthy human individuals. The CDR3 extends over 15 amino acids. Germline V gene lookup returns CDR1 SGHRS and CDR2 YFSETQ. The V and J ends lost 10 bases and 0 bases respectively, with 18 bases between them. The donors, all of them Caucasian adults, lived in Nashville, Tennessee. As regards this clone: Antigen: not known.

The data were produced by immunoSEQ multiplex PCR, yet TCRdb's version contains in-frame clones alone and is incomplete. Seen here are over a million clones, approximately 98.5% observed once, and the top ten hold 0.36%. The study's findings and limits: The diversity represented, both genetic and in exposure history, was limited by few donors.

The rearrangement uses TRBV5-1 and TRBJ2-3, with D possibly TRBD1 on 6 matching bases. Specimen: naive CD4+ T cells sorted from blood. The subset here: CD45RA+ positively selected. This receptor was taken from a man aged 25-45 years in good health. The CDR3 region is CAGSGSGASTDTQYF. DNA of the CDR3: TGCGCCGGGTCAGGATCAGGGGCTAGCACAGATACGCAGTATTTT. The whole variable domain, remainder taken from reference TRBV5-1 and TRBJ2-3, is KAGVTQTPRYLIKTRGQQVTLSCSPISGHRSVSWYQQTPGQGLQFLFEYFSETQRNKGNFPGRFSGRQFSNSRSEMNVSTLELGDSALYLCAGSGSGASTDTQYFGPGTRLTVL.